This is a list of T cell receptor beta chains from one sample in a study of T cells after yellow fever vaccination. MiXCR, applied by TCRdb to the 5' RACE reads, yields one record per CDR3 protein. This table has 300,000 to 450,000 distinct CDR3 sequences, 7% to 10% appearing once. The starting material was PBMCs, obtained 35 to 50 days after the first yellow fever vaccination. The receptors derive from a man younger than 35 who received the YFV17D yellow fever vaccine. Each CDR3 is given with its conserved first and last residue. A D gene is named only where the DNA matches it firmly. Only some rows state a clone size, as once, few, many or a class for expanded clones.

size: .; D: .; V: TRBV12-3/TRBV12-4; J: TRBJ1-2; length: 14; CDR3: CASSLIGVNYGYTF; DNA: TGTGCCAGCAGTTTGATAGGGGTTAACTATGGCTACACCTTC
size: many; D: .; V: TRBV20-1; J: TRBJ1-1; length: 13; CDR3: CSARGHLDTEAFF; DNA: TGCAGTGCTCGGGGCCACCTGGACACTGAAGCTTTCTTT
size: few; D: .; V: TRBV18; J: TRBJ1-5; length: 15; CDR3: CASSALGNSNQPQHF; DNA: TGTGCCAGCTCCGCGTTAGGGAATAGCAATCAGCCCCAGCATTTT
size: few; D: TRBD1; V: TRBV3-1; J: TRBJ1-6; length: 14; CDR3: CASSQDRGSSPLHF; DNA: TGTGCCAGCAGCCAAGACAGGGGGAGTTCACCCCTCCACTTT
size: .; D: TRBD2; V: TRBV6-5; J: TRBJ2-7; length: 17; CDR3: CASSRTSGGARGYEQYF; DNA: TGTGCCAGCAGTCGGACTAGCGGGGGCGCCAGGGGGTACGAGCAGTACTTC
size: few; D: .; V: TRBV7-9; J: TRBJ1-4; length: 15; CDR3: CASSWVGVGNEKLFF; DNA: TGTGCCAGCAGCTGGGTCGGGGTCGGTAATGAAAAACTGTTTTTT
size: few; D: TRBD2; V: TRBV6-5; J: TRBJ2-5; length: 17; CDR3: CASSYSARGGQHVTQYF; DNA: TGTGCCAGCAGTTACTCCGCGCGGGGGGGTCAGCATGTAACCCAGTACTTC
size: few; D: .; V: TRBV19; J: TRBJ1-5; length: 17; CDR3: CASSIVTGQYSNQPQHF; DNA: TGTGCCAGTAGTATAGTTACCGGACAGTATAGCAATCAGCCCCAGCATTTT
size: .; D: .; V: TRBV7-6; J: TRBJ2-5; length: 14; CDR3: CASSPQFRQETQYF; DNA: TGTGCCAGCAGCCCCCAGTTCCGCCAAGAGACCCAGTACTTC
size: few; D: .; V: TRBV5-6; J: TRBJ2-5; length: 17; CDR3: CASSSPGGFWDQETQYF; DNA: TGTGCCAGCAGCTCCCCTGGGGGATTTTGGGACCAAGAGACCCAGTACTTC
size: .; D: .; V: TRBV11-2; J: TRBJ2-1; length: 17; CDR3: CASSLDFWQAAYNEQFF; DNA: TGTGCCAGCAGCTTAGACTTCTGGCAGGCAGCGTACAATGAGCAGTTCTTC
size: .; D: .; V: TRBV5-1; J: TRBJ2-3; length: 15; CDR3: CASSLWGPDSGTQYF; DNA: TGCGCCAGCAGCTTATGGGGGCCCGACTCCGGTACGCAGTATTTT
size: few; D: .; V: TRBV11-2; J: TRBJ1-6; length: 14; CDR3: CASRAGRTNSPLHF; DNA: TGTGCCTCCCGAGCCGGCAGAACTAATTCACCCCTCCACTTT
size: .; D: TRBD1; V: TRBV4-2; J: TRBJ2-7; length: 16; CDR3: CASSQESEGASYEQYF; DNA: TGTGCCAGCAGCCAAGAGTCTGAGGGGGCATCCTACGAGCAGTACTTC
size: .; D: .; V: TRBV5-1; J: TRBJ2-2; length: 15; CDR3: CASSFGISNTGELFF; DNA: TGCGCCAGCAGCTTCGGGATCTCGAACACCGGGGAGCTGTTTTTT
size: .; D: .; V: TRBV6-5; J: TRBJ1-4; length: 16; CDR3: CASSYPGGGTNEKLFF; DNA: TGTGCCAGCAGTTATCCGGGAGGGGGAACTAATGAAAAACTGTTTTTT
size: few; D: .; V: TRBV29-1; J: TRBJ1-2; length: 15; CDR3: CSVDGFGGTSYGYTF; DNA: TGCAGCGTTGACGGGTTTGGCGGAACCTCCTATGGCTACACCTTC
size: .; D: .; V: TRBV29-1; J: TRBJ2-4; length: 16; CDR3: CSVEDGSGLAKNIQYF; DNA: TGCAGCGTTGAAGATGGGAGTGGCCTAGCCAAAAACATTCAGTACTTC
size: few; D: .; V: TRBV2; J: TRBJ1-1; length: 14; CDR3: CASKPGRMNTEAFF; DNA: TGTGCCAGCAAGCCAGGGAGAATGAACACTGAAGCTTTCTTT
size: few; D: .; V: TRBV20-1; J: TRBJ2-5; length: 15; CDR3: CSARSGQRTLETQYF; DNA: TGCAGTGCTAGATCCGGACAGCGAACCTTGGAGACCCAGTACTTC
size: few; D: .; V: TRBV28; J: TRBJ2-5; length: 13; CDR3: CASRPALQETQYF; DNA: TGTGCCAGCCGGCCAGCCTTACAAGAGACCCAGTACTTC
size: many; D: .; V: TRBV12-3/TRBV12-4; J: TRBJ1-5; length: 12; CDR3: CASSWTSQPQHF; DNA: TGTGCCAGCAGTTGGACAAGCCAGCCCCAGCATTTT
size: .; D: .; V: TRBV4-3; J: TRBJ1-4; length: 16; CDR3: CASSPSPGRANEKLFF; DNA: TGCGCCAGCAGCCCGTCCCCGGGACGGGCTAATGAAAAACTGTTTTTT
size: few; D: TRBD2; V: TRBV7-2; J: TRBJ2-5; length: 17; CDR3: CASSLAGGDRKTGTQYF; DNA: TGTGCCAGCAGCTTAGCGGGGGGGGATCGTAAGACGGGGACCCAGTACTTC
size: .; D: TRBD2; V: TRBV4-3; J: TRBJ2-3; length: 17; CDR3: CASSLGTVNAGGDTQYF; DNA: TGCGCCAGCAGCCTCGGTACCGTTAACGCGGGGGGAGATACGCAGTATTTT
size: many; D: .; V: TRBV7-6; J: TRBJ1-4; length: 20; CDR3: CARVVGNTGPPFATNEKLFF; DNA: TGTGCCAGAGTCGTCGGGAATACAGGGCCCCCCTTTGCAACTAATGAAAAACTGTTTTTT
size: many; D: .; V: TRBV6-5; J: TRBJ2-2; length: 16; CDR3: CASSYSPSLNTGELFF; DNA: TGTGCCAGCAGTTACTCGCCGTCATTGAACACCGGGGAGCTGTTTTTT
size: few; D: TRBD2; V: TRBV7-2; J: TRBJ2-3; length: 17; CDR3: CASSLLIAGWGTDTQYF; DNA: TGTGCCAGCAGCTTACTCATAGCGGGGTGGGGCACAGATACGCAGTATTTT
size: .; D: TRBD1; V: TRBV20-1; J: TRBJ2-7; length: 15; CDR3: CSAFTGTDPSYEQYF; DNA: TGCAGTGCTTTTACCGGGACAGATCCTTCCTACGAGCAGTACTTC
size: .; D: .; V: TRBV7-2; J: TRBJ2-1; length: 14; CDR3: CASSLSRWTEEQFF; DNA: TGTGCCAGCAGCTTAAGTCGGTGGACGGAAGAGCAGTTCTTC
size: few; D: .; V: TRBV7-2; J: TRBJ2-7; length: 14; CDR3: CASSLGPGTGRQYF; DNA: TGTGCCAGCAGCTTAGGCCCGGGGACCGGGCGGCAGTACTTC
size: .; D: TRBD1; V: TRBV7-8; J: TRBJ2-2; length: 18; CDR3: CASSPGPGTGKHTGELFF; DNA: TGTGCCAGCAGCCCTGGTCCCGGGACAGGGAAGCACACCGGGGAGCTGTTTTTT
size: few; D: .; V: TRBV20-1; J: TRBJ1-2; length: 13; CDR3: CSARIGGFYGYTF; DNA: TGCAGTGCTAGAATTGGGGGGTTCTATGGCTACACCTTC
size: .; D: TRBD2; V: TRBV7-2; J: TRBJ2-2; length: 13; CDR3: CASSRTSLGELFF; DNA: TGTGCCAGCAGTCGGACTAGCCTCGGGGAGCTGTTTTTT
size: few; D: .; V: TRBV6-5; J: TRBJ2-3; length: 16; CDR3: CASSYSLGAPTDTQYF; DNA: TGTGCCAGCAGTTACTCGCTGGGGGCCCCCACAGATACGCAGTATTTT
size: many; D: TRBD2; V: TRBV7-2; J: TRBJ2-4; length: 15; CDR3: CASSSSGGAFYIQYF; DNA: TGTGCCAGCAGCTCTAGCGGGGGGGCCTTTTACATTCAGTACTTC
size: .; D: TRBD2; V: TRBV9; J: TRBJ2-1; length: 16; CDR3: CASSVGTSEGYNEQFF; DNA: TGTGCCAGCAGCGTAGGTACTAGCGAAGGTTACAATGAGCAGTTCTTC
size: few; D: .; V: TRBV18; J: TRBJ2-1; length: 15; CDR3: CASSPPTRLKNEQFF; DNA: TGTGCCAGCTCACCACCGACCCGCCTCAAAAATGAGCAGTTCTTC
size: .; D: .; V: TRBV5-4; J: TRBJ2-3; length: 16; CDR3: CASSLPQGLLTDTQYF; DNA: TGTGCCAGCAGCCTCCCACAGGGCCTCCTCACAGATACGCAGTATTTT
size: .; D: TRBD1; V: TRBV6-4; J: TRBJ2-2; length: 17; CDR3: CASSVLGQGANTGELFF; DNA: TGTGCCAGCAGCGTTCTGGGACAGGGCGCGAACACCGGGGAGCTGTTTTTT
size: few; D: .; V: TRBV4-1; J: TRBJ2-3; length: 12; CDR3: CASSQEVDTQYF; DNA: TGCGCCAGCAGCCAAGAGGTAGATACGCAGTATTTT
size: many; D: .; V: TRBV15; J: TRBJ2-7; length: 15; CDR3: CATSRGARDNYEQYF; DNA: TGTGCCACCAGCAGAGGGGCTCGGGACAACTACGAGCAGTACTTC